At least ten counts were recorded for the clone carrying this T cell receptor (beta chain). MiXCR was run by TCRdb on the PCR reads, yielding one entry per CDR3 protein. The sample consists of approximately 500,000 distinct CDR3 sequences, over 20% of them appearing once. The entry originates in a study of molecular identifiers for immune sequencing clone quantification. The ends were cut back, 3 bases at V and 0 bases at J, with 6 bases in the middle. The CDR3 has 14 residues. Germline assignment: CDR1 SGHAT and CDR2 FQNNGV. This chain links TRBV11-2 with TRBJ2-1; D remains ambiguous. Input material: naive CD8+ T cells from blood, with Jurkat cell RNA spiked in. Indicated subset: FACS-sorted CD8+CD4-CCR7+CD45RA+ naive T cells. This TCR came from a human donor in good health. Some libraries in this study had Jurkat cell RNA spiked in. CDR3 protein: CASSFPSSYNEQFF. The CDR3 DNA sequence: TGTGCCAGCAGCTTTCCGAGCTCCTACAATGAGCAGTTCTTC.